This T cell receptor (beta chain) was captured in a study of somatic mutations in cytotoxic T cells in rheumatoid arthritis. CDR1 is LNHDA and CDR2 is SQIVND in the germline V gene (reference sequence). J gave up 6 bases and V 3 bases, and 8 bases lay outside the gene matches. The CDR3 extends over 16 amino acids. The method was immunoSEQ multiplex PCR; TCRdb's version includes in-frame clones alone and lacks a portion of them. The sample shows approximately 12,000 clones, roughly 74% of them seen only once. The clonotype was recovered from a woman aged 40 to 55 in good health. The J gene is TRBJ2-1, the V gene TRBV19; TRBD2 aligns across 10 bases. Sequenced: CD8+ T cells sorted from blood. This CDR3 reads CASSMGGLAGANEQFF. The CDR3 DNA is TGTGCCAGTAGTATGGGTGGGCTAGCGGGAGCCAATGAGCAGTTCTTC.